This TCR beta chain originates from a study of blood T cell repertoires in COVID-19. Background on the study: Italy, Spain and the United States were the sources of the convalescent and acute COVID-19 samples. The cDNA or gDNA used as material had been derived from T cells, B-cell-depleted T cells, or PBMCs.

Clones were sequenced by immunoSEQ multiplex PCR, and TCRdb holds only the in-frame ones, with some missing. The data contain hundreds of thousands of clones, around 90% of them singletons. This CDR3 has 16 residues. The junction had 9 bases not matched to a gene; V was cut back by 5 bases and J by 4 bases. Germline lookup yields CDR1 SGHAT and CDR2 FQNNGV. The sequence was collected from a woman younger than 30 with acute or convalescent COVID-19. Sequencing was performed on peripheral blood. The gene calls are TRBV11-2 and TRBJ1-3, with TRBD1 matching over 9 bases. The CDR3 DNA reads TGTGCCAGCAGCGCCATTACAGGGGGCTTGGGAAACACCATATATTTT. This encodes CASSAITGGLGNTIYF.